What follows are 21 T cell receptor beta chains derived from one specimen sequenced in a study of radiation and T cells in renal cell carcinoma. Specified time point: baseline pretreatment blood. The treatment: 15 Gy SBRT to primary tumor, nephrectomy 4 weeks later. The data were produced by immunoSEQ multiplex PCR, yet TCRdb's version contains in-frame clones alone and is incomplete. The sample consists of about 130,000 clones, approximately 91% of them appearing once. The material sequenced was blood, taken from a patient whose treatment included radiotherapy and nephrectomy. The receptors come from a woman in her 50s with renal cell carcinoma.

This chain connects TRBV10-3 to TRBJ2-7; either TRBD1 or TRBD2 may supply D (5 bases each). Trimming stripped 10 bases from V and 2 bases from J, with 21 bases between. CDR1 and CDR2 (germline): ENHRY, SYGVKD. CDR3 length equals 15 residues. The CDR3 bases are TGTGCCAGCAGCCTGGTCCAGAGGGGTCCCTACGAGCAGTACTTC. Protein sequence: CASSLVQRGPYEQYF.

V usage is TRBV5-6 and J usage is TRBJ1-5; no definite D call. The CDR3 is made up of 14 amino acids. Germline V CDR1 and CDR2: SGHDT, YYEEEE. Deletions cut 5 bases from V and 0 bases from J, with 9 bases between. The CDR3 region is CASRVLNSNQPQHF. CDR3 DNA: TGTGCCAGCAGGGTGCTAAATAGCAATCAGCCCCAGCATTTT. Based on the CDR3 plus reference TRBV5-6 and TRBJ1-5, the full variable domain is DAGVTQSPTHLIKTRGQQVTLRCSPKSGHDTVSWYQQALGQGPQFIFQYYEEEERQRGNFPDRFSGHQFPNYSSELNVNALLLGDSALYLCASRVLNSNQPQHFGDGTRLSIL.

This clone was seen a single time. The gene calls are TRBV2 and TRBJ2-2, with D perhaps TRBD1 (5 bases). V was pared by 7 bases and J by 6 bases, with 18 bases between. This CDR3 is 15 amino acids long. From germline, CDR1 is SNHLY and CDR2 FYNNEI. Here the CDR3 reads CASTWKGLRAGELFF. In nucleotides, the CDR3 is TGTGCCAGCACGTGGAAGGGGTTAAGGGCCGGGGAGCTGTTTTTT.

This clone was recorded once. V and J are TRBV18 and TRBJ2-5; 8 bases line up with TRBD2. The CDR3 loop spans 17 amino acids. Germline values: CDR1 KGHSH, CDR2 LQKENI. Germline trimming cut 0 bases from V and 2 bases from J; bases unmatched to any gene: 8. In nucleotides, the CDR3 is TGTGCCAGCTCACCACCCAGGCGGGGGGCCTTGCAAGAGACCCAGTACTTC. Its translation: CASSPPRRGALQETQYF.

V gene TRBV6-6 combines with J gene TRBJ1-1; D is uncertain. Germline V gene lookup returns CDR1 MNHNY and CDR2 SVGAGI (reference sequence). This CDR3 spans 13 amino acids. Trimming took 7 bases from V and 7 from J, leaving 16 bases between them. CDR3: CASITPEPNEAFF. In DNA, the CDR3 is TGTGCCAGCATAACCCCTGAACCAAATGAAGCTTTCTTT.

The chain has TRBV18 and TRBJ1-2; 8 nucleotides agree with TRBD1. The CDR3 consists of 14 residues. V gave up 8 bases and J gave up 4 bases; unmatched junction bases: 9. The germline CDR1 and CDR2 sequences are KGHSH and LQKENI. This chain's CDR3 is CASRGTGGAYGYTF. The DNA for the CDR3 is TGTGCCAGCCGAGGAACAGGGGGGGCCTATGGCTACACCTTC.

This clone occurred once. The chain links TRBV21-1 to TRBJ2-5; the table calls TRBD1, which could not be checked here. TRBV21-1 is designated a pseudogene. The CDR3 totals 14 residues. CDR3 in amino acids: CASSRGRGQETQYF. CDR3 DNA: TGTGCCAGCAGCAGGGGAAGGGGCCAAGAGACCCAGTACTTC.

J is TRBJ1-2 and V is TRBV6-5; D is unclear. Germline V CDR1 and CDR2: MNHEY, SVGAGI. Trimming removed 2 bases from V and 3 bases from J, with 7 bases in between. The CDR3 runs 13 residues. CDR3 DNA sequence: TGTGCCAGCAGTTACGGTGCTCACTATGGCTACACCTTC. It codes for CASSYGAHYGYTF.

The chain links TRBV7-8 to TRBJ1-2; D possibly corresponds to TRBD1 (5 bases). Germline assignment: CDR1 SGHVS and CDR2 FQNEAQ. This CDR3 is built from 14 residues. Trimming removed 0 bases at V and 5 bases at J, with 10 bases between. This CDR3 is CASSLAGETYGYTF. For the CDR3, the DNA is TGTGCCAGCAGCTTAGCAGGGGAGACGTATGGCTACACCTTC.

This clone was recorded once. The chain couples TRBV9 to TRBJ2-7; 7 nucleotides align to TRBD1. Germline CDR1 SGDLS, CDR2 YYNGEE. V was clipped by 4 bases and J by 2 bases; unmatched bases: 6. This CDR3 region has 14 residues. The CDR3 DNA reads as TGTGCCAGCAGCCTAGGGACAGAAACCTACGAGCAGTACTTC. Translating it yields CASSLGTETYEQYF.

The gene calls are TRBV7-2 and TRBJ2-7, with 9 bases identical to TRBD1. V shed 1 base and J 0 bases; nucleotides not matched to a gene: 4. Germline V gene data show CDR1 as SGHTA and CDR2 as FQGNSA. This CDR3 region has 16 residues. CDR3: CASSLGTGVDSYEQYF. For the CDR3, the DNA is TGTGCCAGCAGCTTAGGGACAGGGGTTGACTCCTACGAGCAGTACTTC.

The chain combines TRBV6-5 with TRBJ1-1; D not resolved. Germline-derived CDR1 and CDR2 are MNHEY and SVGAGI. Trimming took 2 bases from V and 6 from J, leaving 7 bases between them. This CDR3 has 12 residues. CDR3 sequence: CASSYRQSEAFF. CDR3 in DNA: TGTGCCAGCAGTTACAGACAATCTGAAGCTTTCTTT.

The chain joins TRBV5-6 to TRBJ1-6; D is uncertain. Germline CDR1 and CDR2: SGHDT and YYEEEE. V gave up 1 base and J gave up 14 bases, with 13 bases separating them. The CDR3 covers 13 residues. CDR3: CASSLTSLRALHF. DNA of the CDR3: TGTGCCAGCAGCTTGACCTCTCTTCGAGCCCTCCACTTT. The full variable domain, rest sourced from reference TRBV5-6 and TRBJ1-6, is DAGVTQSPTHLIKTRGQQVTLRCSPKSGHDTVSWYQQALGQGPQFIFQYYEEEERQRGNFPDRFSGHQFPNYSSELNVNALLLGDSALYLCASSLTSLRALHFGNGTRLTVT.

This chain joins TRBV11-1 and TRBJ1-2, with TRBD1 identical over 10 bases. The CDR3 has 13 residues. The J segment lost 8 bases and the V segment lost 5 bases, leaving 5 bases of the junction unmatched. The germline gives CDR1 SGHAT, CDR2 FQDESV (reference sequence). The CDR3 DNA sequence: TGTGCCAGCAGCACCGGGACAGGGGCCGGCTACACCTTC. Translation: CASSTGTGAGYTF.

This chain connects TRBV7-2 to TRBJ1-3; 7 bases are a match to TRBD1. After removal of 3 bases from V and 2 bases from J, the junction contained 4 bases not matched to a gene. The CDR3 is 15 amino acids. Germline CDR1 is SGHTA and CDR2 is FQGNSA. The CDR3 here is CASSFDRDAGNTIYF. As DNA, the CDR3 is TGTGCCAGCAGCTTCGACAGGGACGCTGGAAACACCATATATTTT.

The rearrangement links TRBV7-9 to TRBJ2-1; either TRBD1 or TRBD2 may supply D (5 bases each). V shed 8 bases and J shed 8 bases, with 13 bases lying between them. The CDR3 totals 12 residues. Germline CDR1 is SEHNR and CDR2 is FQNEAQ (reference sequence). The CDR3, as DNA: TGTGCCAGCGGCCGAGGGGATTATGAGCAGTTCTTC. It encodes CASGRGDYEQFF.

CDR3 DNA: TGCGCCAGCAGCCAAGCCGAAATAGCGGGGGGCTACAATGAGCAGTTCTTC. This sequence encodes CASSQAEIAGGYNEQFF. V gene TRBV4-1 combines with J gene TRBJ2-1; 10 bases are shared with TRBD2. V was clipped by 1 base and J by 3 bases; unmatched bases: 6. The CDR3 covers 17 residues. Germline-derived CDR1 and CDR2 are MGHRA and YSYEKL.

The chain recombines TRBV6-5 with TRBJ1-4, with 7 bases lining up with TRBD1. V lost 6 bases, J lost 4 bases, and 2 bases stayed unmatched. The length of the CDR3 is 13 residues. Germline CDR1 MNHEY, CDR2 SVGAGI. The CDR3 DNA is TGTGCCAGCAGAGCAGGGGGTAATGAAAAACTGTTTTTT. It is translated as CASRAGGNEKLFF.

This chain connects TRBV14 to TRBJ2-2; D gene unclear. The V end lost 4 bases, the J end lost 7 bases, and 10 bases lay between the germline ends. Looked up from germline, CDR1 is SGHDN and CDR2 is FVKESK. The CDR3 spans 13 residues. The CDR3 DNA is TGTGCCAGCAGCCTGGAATCAGTCGGGGAGCTGTTTTTT. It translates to CASSLESVGELFF.

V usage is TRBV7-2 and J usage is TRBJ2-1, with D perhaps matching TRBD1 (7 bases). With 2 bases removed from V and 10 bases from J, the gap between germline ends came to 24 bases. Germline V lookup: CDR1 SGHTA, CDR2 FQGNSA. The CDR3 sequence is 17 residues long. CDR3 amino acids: CASSLMGFRAGGQEQFF. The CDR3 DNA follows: TGTGCCAGCAGCTTAATGGGGTTTAGGGCAGGGGGGCAGGAGCAGTTCTTC.

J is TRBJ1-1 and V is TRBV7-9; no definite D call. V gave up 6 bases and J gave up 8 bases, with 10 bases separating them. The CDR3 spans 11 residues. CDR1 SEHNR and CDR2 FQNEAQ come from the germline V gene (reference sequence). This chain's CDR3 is CASRTMGEAFF. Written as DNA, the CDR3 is TGTGCCAGCAGGACCATGGGCGAAGCTTTCTTT.